This TCR beta chain emerged from a study of blood T cell repertoires in COVID-19. Across the whole study: Researchers got acute and convalescent COVID-19 samples from the United States, Italy and Spain. T cells, B-cell-depleted T cells, or PBMCs provided the cDNA or gDNA that served as material.

Original data processing: Amplifying reference gene primers gave estimates of nucleated cell counts. Profiling relied on immunoSEQ multiplex PCR, and the TCRdb table lists in-frame clones only, not all of them. V, J and clone size were drawn from that table, and D and trimming were deduced from the DNA. The table has 200,000 to 250,000 clones, 87% seen once. CDR1 is SGHAT and CDR2 is FQNNGV in the germline V gene. Trimming took 1 base from V and 4 from J; bases not matched to a gene: 4. The CDR3 extends over 15 amino acids. The genes are TRBV11-2 and TRBJ2-5, with 9 bases identical to TRBD1. Sequencing was done on a sample of peripheral blood. The clonotype originates from a woman aged 18 to 35 who had recovered from COVID-19. CDR3 nucleotides: TGTGCCAGCAGCTTAGCCCCGGACAGGGGAGAGACCCAGTACTTC. This sequence encodes CASSLAPDRGETQYF.